The clone carrying this T cell receptor beta chain was seen just once. The sample comes from a study of blood T cell repertoires in COVID-19. Study summary: Acute-phase and convalescent COVID-19 samples originated in the United States, Italy and Spain. PBMCs, B-cell-depleted T cells, or T cells were the source of the cDNA or gDNA that made up the material.

This CDR3 is built from 11 residues. Trimming stripped 2 bases from V and 7 bases from J, with 9 bases between. The germline gives CDR1 GTSNPN, CDR2 SVGIG (reference sequence). The data were produced by immunoSEQ multiplex PCR, yet TCRdb's version contains in-frame clones alone and is incomplete. Among over 95,000 clones, around 84% were seen once, and the ten largest hold 15% to 20%. Material for sequencing was peripheral blood. The sequence was obtained from a woman in her fifties or sixties with acute or convalescent COVID-19. The chain links TRBV30 to TRBJ2-7; D call uncertain. This CDR3 reads CAWSPVREQYF. CDR3 DNA sequence: TGTGCCTGGAGTCCTGTCAGGGAGCAGTACTTC.